The 14 T cell receptor beta chains reported below all come from one sample, sequenced in a study of T cell responses to AZD1222 COVID-19 vaccine. Sequenced by immunoSEQ multiplex PCR; TCRdb stores in-frame clones only, minus some. The sample records about 83,000 clones, roughly 88% being singletons. Sequenced material: peripheral blood, taken on day 0 of MenACWY control vaccination. The receptors originated from an adult in good health.

This clone appeared once. This rearrangement joins TRBV28 to TRBJ1-3; D may be TRBD1 (5 bases). The germline V gene encodes CDR1 MDHEN and CDR2 SYDVKM. The V end lost 8 bases, the J end lost 0 bases, and 8 bases lay between the germline ends. The CDR3 runs to 13 residues. The CDR3 here is CASGDSSGNTIYF. Here the CDR3 DNA reads TGTGCCAGCGGGGACTCCTCTGGAAACACCATATATTTT.

This sequence joins TRBV28 and TRBJ1-5; no clear D gene. The germline CDR1 and CDR2 sequences are MDHEN and SYDVKM. The ends were cut back, 8 bases at V and 7 bases at J, with 15 bases in the middle. The CDR3 spans 13 residues. CDR3 nucleotide sequence: TGTGCCAGCGGCGGAACTCTCCGACAGCCCCAGCATTTT. Protein product: CASGGTLRQPQHF.

This sequence joins TRBV3-1 (or the pseudogene TRBV3-2) and TRBJ2-1; the match to TRBD2 covers 10 bases. V trimming: 2 bases; J trimming: 3 bases; junction bases outside the gene matches: 4. Germline V gives CDR1 LGHDT, CDR2 YNNKEL (reference sequence). The CDR3 totals 16 residues. The CDR3, as DNA: TGTGCCAGCAGCCAAACAGCGGGAGGGGGCTACAATGAGCAGTTCTTC. It codes for CASSQTAGGGYNEQFF.

This clone is a singleton in its sample. The chain recombines TRBV9 with TRBJ1-1; D unresolved. V lost 3 bases and J lost 3, with 12 bases in between. This CDR3 is 14 amino acids long. The germline CDR1 and CDR2 sequences are SGDLS and YYNGEE. The CDR3 sequence: CASSAEDGYTEAFF. The CDR3 DNA sequence: TGTGCCAGCAGCGCTGAGGACGGCTACACTGAAGCTTTCTTT. Full variable domain (outside the CDR3, taken from reference TRBV9 and TRBJ1-1): DSGVTQTPKHLITATGQRVTLRCSPRSGDLSVYWYQQSLDQGLQFLIQYYNGEERAKGNILERFSAQQFPDLHSELNLSSLELGDSALYFCASSAEDGYTEAFFGQGTRLTVV.

This chain joins TRBV19 and TRBJ2-7, with 8 bases lining up with TRBD2. Germline loops: CDR1 LNHDA, CDR2 SQIVND (reference sequence). V dropped 5 bases and J dropped 3; count of bases not matched to a gene: 12. The CDR3 extends over 16 amino acids. This CDR3 is CASSSPRTGGIYEQYF. CDR3 DNA: TGTGCCAGTAGTTCCCCTAGGACGGGGGGGATCTACGAGCAGTACTTC.

J is TRBJ1-5 and V is TRBV30, with 9 bases identical to TRBD1. The CDR3 has 17 amino acids. Germline lookup yields CDR1 GTSNPN and CDR2 SVGIG (reference sequence). Trimming at V came to 2 bases and at J to 4 bases, leaving 12 bases not matched to a gene. CDR3: CAWSTLRGQGENQPQHF. The CDR3 bases are TGTGCCTGGAGTACCCTGAGGGGACAGGGAGAGAATCAGCCCCAGCATTTT.

In nucleotides, the CDR3 is TGCAGTGCTAGGGAGAACACTGAAGCTTTCTTT. This codes for CSARENTEAFF. The V call is TRBV20-1, the J call TRBJ1-1; D not resolved. The CDR3 length is 11 residues. Germline loops: CDR1 DFQATT, CDR2 SNEGSKA (reference sequence). Trimming took off 3 bases at V and 1 base at J, with 3 bases between the two ends.

V and J are TRBV10-2 and TRBJ1-1, with 9 nucleotides matching TRBD1. Germline V gene data show CDR1 as WSHSY and CDR2 as SAAADI. The J segment lost 11 bases and the V segment lost 3 bases, leaving 16 bases of the junction unmatched. The CDR3 covers 16 residues. CDR3: CASSDSVWDREVEAFF. The DNA of the CDR3 is TGCGCCAGCAGTGACTCCGTGTGGGACAGGGAGGTGGAGGCTTTCTTT.

The CDR3 DNA reads TGTGCCAAAGATGGCTACACCTTC. Its translation is CAKDGYTF. This chain uses TRBV30 with TRBJ1-2, with D hard to call. There are 8 residues in the CDR3. Germline V gives CDR1 GTSNPN, CDR2 SVGIG (reference sequence). Trimming took off 8 bases at V and 6 bases at J, with 4 bases between the two ends. Using reference TRBV30 and TRBJ1-2 for the parts outside the CDR3, the full variable domain is SQTIHQWPATLVQPVGSPLSLECTVEGTSNPNLYWYRQAAGRGLQLLFYSVGIGQISSEVPQNLSASRPQDRQFILSSKKLLLSDSGFYLCAKDGYTFGSGTRLTVV.

The J gene is TRBJ1-2, the V gene TRBV7-9; TRBD1 agrees at 7 bases. The germline gives CDR1 SEHNR, CDR2 FQNEAQ (reference sequence). This CDR3 comprises 14 residues. J was trimmed by 4 bases and V by 5 bases; bases with no gene match: 7. CDR3 region: CASSGPGQSYGYTF. The CDR3 DNA is TGTGCCAGCAGCGGCCCGGGACAGTCCTATGGCTACACCTTC.

The gene calls are TRBV30 and TRBJ2-5; no definite D call. Germline assignment: CDR1 GTSNPN and CDR2 SVGIG (reference sequence). The CDR3 totals 13 residues. V lost 1 base, J lost 7 bases, and 13 bases lay in between. The CDR3 here is CAWSEASDGTQYF. The CDR3 nucleotides read TGTGCCTGGAGTGAGGCCAGTGATGGGACCCAGTACTTC.

The count of this clone is one. J is TRBJ1-2 and V is TRBV15; weak D call: TRBD1 (5 bases). Germline CDR1 is LNHNV and CDR2 is YYDKDF (reference sequence). There are 14 residues in the CDR3. V shed 5 bases and J shed 4 bases, with 14 bases lying between them. CDR3 amino acids: CATSVRQYFYGYTF. CDR3 bases: TGTGCCACCAGCGTACGACAGTACTTCTATGGCTACACCTTC.

The gene calls are TRBV18 and TRBJ2-1; D not resolved. Deletions cut 4 bases from V and 12 bases from J, with 13 bases between. This CDR3 contains 12 residues. Germline V gene lookup returns CDR1 KGHSH and CDR2 LQKENI. CDR3 DNA sequence: TGTGCCAGCTCACTTTCTTCGCCCGGGCAGTTCTTC. Translating gives CASSLSSPGQFF.

The chain recombines TRBV19 with TRBJ1-5; possible D gene TRBD1, 6 bases. The CDR3 contains 13 residues. Germline CDR1 is LNHDA and CDR2 is SQIVND (reference sequence). The V and J ends lost 9 bases and 6 bases respectively, with 15 bases between them. The CDR3 coding sequence is TGTGCCAGCACTCCAGGGGACGGTCAGCCCCAGCATTTT. Translation: CASTPGDGQPQHF.